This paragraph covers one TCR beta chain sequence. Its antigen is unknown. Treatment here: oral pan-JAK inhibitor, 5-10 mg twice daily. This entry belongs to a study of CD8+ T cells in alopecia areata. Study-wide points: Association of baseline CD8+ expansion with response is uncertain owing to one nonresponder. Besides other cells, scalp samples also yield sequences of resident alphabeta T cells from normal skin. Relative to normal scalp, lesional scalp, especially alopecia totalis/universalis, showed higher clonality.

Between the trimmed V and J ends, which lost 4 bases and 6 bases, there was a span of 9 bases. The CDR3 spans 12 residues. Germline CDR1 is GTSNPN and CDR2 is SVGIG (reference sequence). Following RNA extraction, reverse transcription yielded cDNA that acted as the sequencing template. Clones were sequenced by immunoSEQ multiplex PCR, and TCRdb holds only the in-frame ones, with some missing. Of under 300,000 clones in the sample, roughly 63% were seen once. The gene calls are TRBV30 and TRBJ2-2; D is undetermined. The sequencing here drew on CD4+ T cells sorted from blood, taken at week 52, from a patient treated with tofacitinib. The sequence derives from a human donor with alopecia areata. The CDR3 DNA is TGTGCCTGGAAAACTGGGGCCGGGGAGCTGTTTTTT. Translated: CAWKTGAGELFF. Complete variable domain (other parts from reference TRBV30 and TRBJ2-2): SQTIHQWPATLVQPVGSPLSLECTVEGTSNPNLYWYRQAAGRGLQLLFYSVGIGQISSEVPQNLSASRPQDRQFILSSKKLLLSDSGFYLCAWKTGAGELFFGEGSRLTVL.